This note documents a single T cell receptor (beta chain) sequence. Its antigen is undetermined. This entry belongs to a study of radiotherapy plus CTLA-4 blockade in lung cancer. Turning to the study itself: Objective response was observed in roughly a sixth of patients, and disease control in roughly 31%.

Clones were sequenced by immunoSEQ multiplex PCR, and TCRdb holds only the in-frame ones, with some missing. Altogether 40,000 to 60,000 clones are present, 65% to 90% being singletons, with the ten largest covering under 20%. CDR1 is SSHAT and CDR2 is FNYEAQ in the germline V gene (reference sequence). The CDR3 extends over 13 amino acids. V was trimmed by 2 bases and J by 4 bases, leaving 7 bases between them. Findings and limits, study-wide: Radiotherapy plus ipilimumab was followed by expansion in blood of tumor-derived TCR clones.

This rearrangement joins TRBV7-7 to TRBJ2-3; D is unresolved. The receptor's source is a human donor with non-small cell lung cancer that progressed on radiotherapy plus ipilimumab. Some clones in this sample may be carry-over from other donors' samples. Sequencing was performed on peripheral blood, taken from a patient treated with radiotherapy plus ipilimumab. In nucleotides, the CDR3 is TGTGCCAGCAGCTTATTACAAGCAGATACGCAGTATTTT. Translated, it gives CASSLLQADTQYF.